These T cell receptor beta chains were read from a single sample in a study of PD-1 blockade in classical Hodgkin lymphoma. Sequencing was performed with immunoSEQ multiplex PCR; in TCRdb, only in-frame clones are kept and a portion is missing. Among some 23,000 clones listed, approximately 69% were seen once. Sequenced here: peripheral blood mononuclear cells (PBMCs), sampled at baseline. The receptors come from a human donor with classical Hodgkin lymphoma. Both conserved end residues are part of each CDR3. D genes are given only for firm matches. Not every row has a clone size; where given, it reads once, few, many or a size class.

j_call,clone_size,d_call,v_call,cdr3_nt,cdr3_aa
TRBJ1-6,NA,NA,TRBV29-1,TGCAGCGAACGTGGCGGTCCAGGCGGGACGAATTCACCCCTCCACTTT,CSERGGPGGTNSPLHF
TRBJ1-2,NA,NA,TRBV6-6,TGTGCCAGCAGTTACAGCGAAGGGGACTATGGCTACACCTTC,CASSYSEGDYGYTF
TRBJ2-2,NA,TRBD1,TRBV7-2,TGTGCCAGCAGCTCCAGGGCGGGACAGGGGGGTAGCGGGGAGCTGTTTTTT,CASSSRAGQGGSGELFF
TRBJ2-7,NA,NA,TRBV7-9,TGTGCCAGCAGCTTAGTTTCTTCCTACGAGCAGTACTTC,CASSLVSSYEQYF
TRBJ2-3,NA,NA,TRBV9,TGTGCCAGCAGCGTAGGTGGGGCTGGTACAGATACGCAGTATTTT,CASSVGGAGTDTQYF
TRBJ2-2,NA,NA,TRBV7-3,TGTGCCAGCAGCTTAGACGGGGAGCTGTTTTTT,CASSLDGELFF
TRBJ2-2,once,NA,TRBV30,TGTGCCTGGTACTTAGGCGGGGAGCTGTTTTTT,CAWYLGGELFF
TRBJ1-1,NA,NA,TRBV6-1,TGTGCCAGTAGAGGGTGGGACGAAAAAAACACTGAAGCTTTCTTT,CASRGWDEKNTEAFF
TRBJ1-1,NA,NA,TRBV30,TGTGCCTGGAGTGTTACAGGAGCGAACACTGAAGCTTTCTTT,CAWSVTGANTEAFF
TRBJ2-1,NA,NA,TRBV6-1,TGTGCCAGTAGTCGGCAGTTAGAGCAGTTCTTC,CASSRQLEQFF
TRBJ2-7,NA,TRBD2,TRBV28,TGTGCCAGCAGTCCCCGGACTAGCGGGGTTTACGAGCAGTACTTC,CASSPRTSGVYEQYF
TRBJ2-5,NA,TRBD1,TRBV4-3,TGCGCCAGCAGCCACGGGACAGCCCAAGAGACCCAGTACTTC,CASSHGTAQETQYF
TRBJ2-1,NA,TRBD1,TRBV6-6,TGTGCCAGCAGTTATTCCGGGACAGGGCGGCATGAGCAGTTCTTC,CASSYSGTGRHEQFF
TRBJ1-3,NA,NA,TRBV7-3,TGTGCCAGCAGCTTAACAGGGGCCACTGGAAACACCATATATTTT,CASSLTGATGNTIYF
TRBJ1-1,NA,TRBD1,TRBV30,TGTGCCTGGAGTAAAAAGGGACAGGGGAGCACTGAAGCTTTCTTT,CAWSKKGQGSTEAFF
TRBJ1-3,once,NA,TRBV11-2,TGTGCCAGCAGCCCGAGCGGGACTTTCCCTGAGGGCTCTGGAAACACCATATATTTT,CASSPSGTFPEGSGNTIYF
TRBJ2-1,NA,NA,TRBV11-2,TGTGCCAGCAGCTTAGAGATCAGTTCCTACAATGAGCAGTTCTTC,CASSLEISSYNEQFF
TRBJ2-7,NA,NA,TRBV4-2,TGTGCCAGCAGCCAAGTTAATCACGAGCAGTACTTC,CASSQVNHEQYF
TRBJ2-4,NA,NA,TRBV12-5,TGTGCTAGTGCCGTCGGGTCCTCGTCCAACATTCAGTACTTC,CASAVGSSSNIQYF
TRBJ2-5,NA,TRBD1,TRBV13,TGTGCCAGCAGCTCGAGGACAGGGGTAAAAGAGACCCAGTACTTC,CASSSRTGVKETQYF
TRBJ2-1,NA,NA,TRBV11-2,TGTGCCAGCAGCCATCGAGGGCAGACCACCTCCTACAATGAGCAGTTCTTC,CASSHRGQTTSYNEQFF
TRBJ2-7,NA,TRBD1,TRBV29-1,TGCAGCGTTGAACTCCGGGACAGGGGAACTTACGAGCAGTACTTC,CSVELRDRGTYEQYF
TRBJ1-5,NA,TRBD1,TRBV28,TGTGCCAGCAGTCCGACCAGGGGGAGCAATCAGCCCCAGCATTTT,CASSPTRGSNQPQHF
TRBJ1-3,NA,NA,TRBV4-3,TGCGCCAGCAGCCAAGATAAGGGGAGGGCCTCTGGAAACACCATATATTTT,CASSQDKGRASGNTIYF
TRBJ2-7,NA,NA,TRBV6-6,TGTGCCAGCAGTTACGGTGCCCACGAGCAGTACTTC,CASSYGAHEQYF
TRBJ2-7,NA,NA,TRBV5-6,TGTGCCAGCAGCTTGATTGATGACGAGCAGTACTTC,CASSLIDDEQYF
TRBJ2-7,NA,TRBD2,TRBV9,TGTGCCAGCACCCCGGGGGGGGGAAGTCGCGAGCAGTACTTC,CASTPGGGSREQYF
TRBJ2-2,once,TRBD2,TRBV4-2,TGTGCCAGCAGGCTCGGACTAGCGGGGGCGAACACCGGGGAGCTGTTTTTT,CASRLGLAGANTGELFF
TRBJ1-5,NA,TRBD1,TRBV6-1,TGTGCCAGCAGTGAAGCAGGGGGCGATCAGCCCCAGCATTTT,CASSEAGGDQPQHF
TRBJ1-2,NA,TRBD1,TRBV18,TGTGCCAGCTCACCCAACAGGGGTTCTGACTATGGCTACACCTTC,CASSPNRGSDYGYTF
TRBJ2-7,NA,NA,TRBV6-1,TGTGCCAGCAGCGTCACCTCCGTGGGCTCCTACGAGCAGTACTTC,CASSVTSVGSYEQYF
TRBJ2-3,NA,TRBD2,TRBV27,TGTGCCAGCAGTACGCGACTAGCGGGGAGCACAGATACGCAGTATTTT,CASSTRLAGSTDTQYF
TRBJ1-2,NA,TRBD1,TRBV5-6,TGTGCCAGCAGCATCCTGACAGGGAACTATGGCTACACCTTC,CASSILTGNYGYTF